These 32 T cell receptor beta chains were sequenced from one sample in a study of blood T cells in healthy people across ages. The second PCR ran roughly 6 to 11 cycles with a sample-barcoded 5' primer and J-beta primers. Each CDR3 protein gets one entry after TCRdb re-called the 5' RACE reads with MiXCR. The repertoire holds about 640,000 distinct CDR3 sequences, with under 65% as singletons. Material for sequencing was blood. The receptors were sampled from a man in his sixties in good health.

This chain joins TRBV4-1 and TRBJ2-4, with 11 bases fitting TRBD2. This CDR3 region has 15 residues. Germline V CDR1 and CDR2: MGHRA, YSYEKL. Unmatched junction bases numbered 5, after V lost 4 bases and J lost 6 bases. CDR3 nucleotides: TGCGCCAGCAGCCGAATCCTAGCGGGGGGAAACATTCAGTACTTC. This codes for CASSRILAGGNIQYF.

On this clonotype: This could be a read error, since a much larger clone is one nucleotide away. V and J are TRBV5-1 and TRBJ1-6; 7 bases are shared with TRBD1. Germline CDR1 and CDR2: SGHRS and YFSETQ. The length of the CDR3 is 14 residues. The J segment lost 7 bases and the V segment lost 2 bases, leaving 3 bases of the junction unmatched. The CDR3 loop is CASSFGTVNSPLHF. The CDR3 region has the DNA TGCGCCAGCAGCTTCGGGACAGTAAATTCACCCCTCCACTTT.

This clonotype occurred a few times. This sequence joins TRBV15 and TRBJ2-4; D remains unclear. V lost 1 base, J lost 4 bases, and 8 bases lay in between. The CDR3 has 14 residues. CDR1 is LNHNV, CDR2 YYDKDF, per germline (reference sequence). As DNA, the CDR3 is TGTGCCACCAGCAGAGGCGACACAAAAAACATTCAGTACTTC. It specifies CATSRGDTKNIQYF.

A remark on this clonotype: This likely comes from a read error, as the CDR3 has no conserved phenylalanine or tryptophan at its end. The gene calls are TRBV7-2 and TRBJ2-5; 9 bases are a match to TRBD2. This CDR3 has 17 residues. Germline V CDR1 and CDR2: SGHTA, FQGNSA. With 1 base clipped from V and 5 bases from J, the junction kept 11 bases outside the gene matches. CDR3 region: CASSLEGVGGGAETQYI. Written as DNA, the CDR3 is TGTGCCAGCAGCTTAGAGGGTGTTGGCGGGGGGGCCGAGACCCAGTACATC.

Ten or more counts support this clonotype. This chain joins TRBV5-1 and TRBJ2-7; the match to TRBD1 covers 9 bases. The germline V gene encodes CDR1 SGHRS and CDR2 YFSETQ. Trimming removed 4 bases from V and 4 bases from J; junction bases left unmatched: 6. This CDR3 comprises 14 residues. The CDR3 coding sequence is TGCGCCAGCAGCCCCTCCGGGACAGGGTACGAGCAGTACTTC. Its protein is CASSPSGTGYEQYF.

The rearrangement uses TRBV7-3 and TRBJ2-1; TRBD1 or TRBD2 may be the D gene (7 bases each). With 3 bases removed from V and 10 bases from J, the gap between germline ends came to 22 bases. Germline V gene sequence: CDR1 SGHTA, CDR2 FQGTGA. The CDR3 spans 16 residues. For the CDR3, the DNA is TGTGCCAGCAGCTTTCAGGGGGAGGGCTATATCCGCGAGCAGTTCTTC. Translated: CASSFQGEGYIREQFF.

The V call is TRBV4-1, the J call TRBJ1-5; D is unresolved. The CDR3 spans 13 residues. Trimming pared 2 bases from V and 7 bases from J, leaving 9 bases between. Germline V gives CDR1 MGHRA, CDR2 YSYEKL. The CDR3 bases are TGCGCCAGCAGCCAACAGGATCGCCAGCCCCAGCATTTT. Its protein is CASSQQDRQPQHF.

The rearrangement joins TRBV10-3 to TRBJ1-2; 7 bases agree with TRBD1. CDR1 is ENHRY and CDR2 is SYGVKD in the germline V gene. CDR3 length equals 14 residues. V was clipped by 2 bases and J by 3 bases; unmatched bases: 3. The CDR3 DNA reads TGTGCCATCAGTGAGAGGCAGGGGGACTATGGCTACACCTTC. Encoded protein: CAISERQGDYGYTF.

This clonotype was recorded many times. This chain uses TRBV7-2 with TRBJ2-3; 8 bases line up with TRBD2. Germline CDR1 and CDR2: SGHTA and FQGNSA. Trimming took 3 bases from V and 1 from J; bases not matched to a gene: 0. The CDR3 is made up of 14 amino acids. The CDR3 is CASSLTSGTDTQYF. The CDR3 DNA follows: TGTGCCAGCAGCTTGACTAGCGGCACAGATACGCAGTATTTT.

In its sample, this clonotype was seen a few times. V usage is TRBV10-3 and J usage is TRBJ2-7; TRBD1 matches 8 bases. This CDR3 contains 11 residues. The V gene's germline CDR1 is ENHRY and CDR2 SYGVKD. The V and J ends lost 11 bases and 3 bases, in that order; junction bases with no gene match: 3. The chain's CDR3 is CAAGQGYEQYF. DNA of the CDR3: TGTGCCGCCGGACAGGGCTACGAGCAGTACTTC.

Note on this clonotype: A read error may explain this, as a much larger clone is one base away. The rearrangement uses TRBV29-1 and TRBJ2-1; D is unclear. The CDR3 is made up of 15 amino acids. CDR1 SQVTM and CDR2 ANQGSEA come from the germline V gene. The ends were cut back, 3 bases at V and 9 bases at J, with 21 bases in the middle. CDR3 in DNA: TGCAGCGTTGATGTGCCAGGTACTTCCCATGGTGAGCAGTTCTTC. Translation: CSVDVPGTSHGEQFF.

The genes are TRBV3-1 and TRBJ2-5, with D perhaps matching TRBD1 or TRBD2 (6 bases each). The germline gives CDR1 LGHDT, CDR2 YNNKEL (reference sequence). V was pared by 3 bases and J by 4 bases, with 15 bases between. The CDR3 spans 15 residues. The CDR3 DNA reads TGTGCCAGCAGCCAGGGTGCCGGGGGCAGAGAGACCCAGTACTTC. It specifies CASSQGAGGRETQYF.

This chain joins TRBV11-2 and TRBJ2-1; 8 nucleotides match TRBD1. The CDR3 has 16 amino acids. After removal of 4 bases from V and 3 bases from J, the junction contained 8 bases not matched to a gene. Looked up from germline, CDR1 is SGHAT and CDR2 is FQNNGV. The CDR3: CASSSSSGGHYNEQFF. CDR3 DNA sequence: TGTGCCAGCAGCTCCTCGTCAGGGGGCCACTACAATGAGCAGTTCTTC.

The V gene is TRBV7-2, the J gene TRBJ2-3; D possibly matches TRBD1 or TRBD2 (5 bases each). Germline loops: CDR1 SGHTA, CDR2 FQGNSA. The V end was cut by 5 bases, the J end by 0 bases, with 18 bases between. The CDR3 length is 17 residues. The CDR3 is CASSRPRDGTSTDTQYF. Written as DNA, the CDR3 is TGTGCCAGCAGCCGCCCCCGGGACGGAACTAGCACAGATACGCAGTATTTT.

The chain carries TRBV5-6 and TRBJ1-5, with TRBD1 matching 10 bases. V shed 2 bases, J shed 0 bases, and the junction held 2 bases outside the gene matches. Germline V gene data show CDR1 as SGHDT and CDR2 as YYEEEE. The CDR3 is 16 residues long. CDR3 region: CASSFGTGASNQPQHF. CDR3 sequence (DNA): TGTGCCAGCAGCTTCGGGACAGGGGCTAGCAATCAGCCCCAGCATTTT.

This clonotype was seen only a few times. The chain is built from TRBV11-1 and TRBJ2-1, with a possible D match to TRBD1 (6 bases). The CDR3 extends over 12 amino acids. V lost 2 bases and J 12 bases, leaving 11 bases between the germline ends. Germline CDR1 is SGHAT and CDR2 is FQDESV (reference sequence). This chain's CDR3 is CASSLQGLGQFF. The DNA of the CDR3 is TGTGCCAGCAGCTTACAGGGGCTCGGGCAGTTCTTC.

This rearrangement joins TRBV5-4 to TRBJ2-1; D possibly corresponds to TRBD1 (6 bases). CDR3 length equals 16 residues. The V gene's germline CDR1 is SGHNT and CDR2 YYREEE (reference sequence). Between the trimmed V and J ends, which lost 0 bases and 5 bases, there was a span of 15 bases. This CDR3 reads CASSLAVQGRDNEQFF. Written as DNA, the CDR3 is TGTGCCAGCAGCTTGGCGGTACAGGGTCGAGACAATGAGCAGTTCTTC.

V and J are TRBV3-1 and TRBJ2-5; D possibly corresponds to TRBD1 (5 bases). Trimming stripped 4 bases from V and 7 bases from J, with 13 bases between. The CDR3 runs to 13 residues. Germline V gene data show CDR1 as LGHDT and CDR2 as YNNKEL (reference sequence). In nucleotides, the CDR3 is TGTGCCAGCAGCCTTGGTTCCACAGGGACCCAGTACTTC. Amino acids: CASSLGSTGTQYF.

CDR3 sequence: CASRLSNGDTQYF. CDR3 in DNA: TGTGCCAGCAGACTCTCGAACGGGGATACGCAGTATTTT. V and J are TRBV12-3 or TRBV12-4 and TRBJ2-3; D ambiguous. The CDR3 consists of 13 residues. V dropped 6 bases and J dropped 6 bases, with 13 bases sitting between them.

J is TRBJ2-7 and V is TRBV4-1; D may be TRBD1 (6 bases). Germline V gives CDR1 MGHRA, CDR2 YSYEKL. CDR3 size: 15 residues. Trimming cost V 1 base and J 3 bases, with 13 bases left between them. CDR3 sequence (DNA): TGCGCCAGCAGCCAAGTGTCCGGACAGAACTACGAGCAGTACTTC. Residues: CASSQVSGQNYEQYF.

In nucleotides, the CDR3 is TGCGCCAGCAGCTTGGAGGGTAGGACTGAAGCTTTCTTT. Translation: CASSLEGRTEAFF. V is TRBV5-1 and J is TRBJ1-1; D is unclear. V gave up 0 bases and J gave up 5 bases, with 8 bases separating them. CDR3 length equals 13 residues. Germline V gene lookup returns CDR1 SGHRS and CDR2 YFSETQ.

The rearrangement joins TRBV5-1 to TRBJ2-3; 7 bases agree with TRBD1. The germline CDR1 and CDR2 sequences are SGHRS and YFSETQ. V shed 5 bases, J shed 5 bases, and the junction held 8 bases outside the gene matches. This CDR3 comprises 14 residues. The CDR3 DNA follows: TGCGCCAGCAGGCCGGGACAGTCTTTAGATACGCAGTATTTT. Its protein product is CASRPGQSLDTQYF.

This sequence joins TRBV12-3 or TRBV12-4 and TRBJ2-3, with 8 positions matching TRBD1. The CDR3 has 15 residues. Trimming cost V 5 bases and J 2 bases; bases outside gene matches: 6. CDR3 loop: CASSQTGAATDTQYF. The CDR3 DNA is TGTGCCAGCAGTCAGACAGGGGCGGCCACAGATACGCAGTATTTT.

The chain has TRBV7-9 and TRBJ2-2, with a possible D match to TRBD2 (6 bases). Per the germline V gene, CDR1 is SEHNR and CDR2 is FQNEAQ (reference sequence). Trimming pared 5 bases from V and 1 base from J, leaving 11 bases between. This CDR3 comprises 15 residues. The CDR3 loop is CASSPNGGNTGELFF. Written as DNA, the CDR3 is TGTGCCAGCAGCCCCAACGGGGGGAACACCGGGGAGCTGTTTTTT.

To note about this clonotype: The germline gene is not matched at one end of the junction; a read error may be the cause. The V gene is TRBV27, the J gene TRBJ1-5; no clear D. Germline loops: CDR1 MNHEY, CDR2 SMNVEV (reference sequence). The CDR3 is made up of 13 amino acids. CDR3: CASSSSPNLPQHF. DNA of the CDR3: TGTGCCAGCAGTTCCTCGCCCAATCTGCCCCAGCATTTT.

Points on this clonotype: One end of the junction fails to match germline, which may point to a read error. The chain is built from TRBV10-2 and TRBJ2-6; no reliable D call. The CDR3 has 13 amino acids. Germline V gives CDR1 WSHSY, CDR2 SAAADI. CDR3 bases: TGCGCCATCAGTGGGTCTGGGGCCAACGTCCTGACTTTC. It is translated as CAISGSGANVLTF.

The chain is built from TRBV6-4 and TRBJ2-1; D call uncertain. Trimming took 0 bases from V and 11 from J, leaving 11 bases between them. CDR3 size: 13 residues. In germline, CDR1 is MRHNA, CDR2 SNTAGT. CDR3 residues: CASSDSWKAKQFF. The DNA of the CDR3 is TGTGCCAGCAGTGACTCGTGGAAGGCTAAGCAGTTCTTC.

The gene calls are TRBV6-5 and TRBJ2-7, with D unresolved. The CDR3 consists of 14 residues. The ends were cut back, 5 bases at V and 2 bases at J, with 13 bases in the middle. Germline assignment: CDR1 MNHEY and CDR2 SVGAGI. This CDR3 reads CASSASLIPYEQYF. The DNA of the CDR3 is TGTGCCAGCAGTGCCAGCCTTATACCCTACGAGCAGTACTTC.

This chain connects TRBV6-5 to TRBJ2-7, with unresolved D. The CDR3 length is 15 residues. The V and J ends lost 0 bases and 2 bases respectively, with 11 bases between them. Germline V gives CDR1 MNHEY, CDR2 SVGAGI. Written as DNA, the CDR3 is TGTGCCAGCAGTTACTCAAGGCTAGGGACCTACGAGCAGTACTTC. It translates to CASSYSRLGTYEQYF.

This clonotype appeared once. V gene TRBV20-1 combines with J gene TRBJ2-5, with 11 bases aligning to TRBD1. The germline V gene encodes CDR1 DFQATT and CDR2 SNEGSKA (reference sequence). J gave up 4 bases and V 5 bases, and 9 bases lay outside the gene matches. This CDR3 is 15 amino acids long. The CDR3 region has the DNA TGCAGTGCTGTACCCGGGACAGGGGGTGGAGAGACCCAGTACTTC. Its protein product is CSAVPGTGGGETQYF.

The table lists this clonotype with a few counts. CDR3 sequence reads: CSVGTLTNTGELFF. The DNA of the CDR3 is TGCAGCGTTGGTACTTTGACGAACACCGGGGAGCTGTTTTTT. This chain joins TRBV29-1 and TRBJ2-2; D call uncertain. V was clipped by 4 bases and J by 0 bases, with 9 bases between them. The CDR3 spans 14 residues. Germline-derived CDR1 and CDR2 are SQVTM and ANQGSEA.

The V call is TRBV2, the J call TRBJ2-1; no definite D call. The ends were cut back, 4 bases at V and 4 bases at J, with 8 bases in the middle. The CDR3 runs 13 residues. Germline loops: CDR1 SNHLY, CDR2 FYNNEI. The CDR3 protein is CASSGAGYNEQFF. Here the CDR3 DNA reads TGTGCCAGCAGTGGAGCTGGTTACAATGAGCAGTTCTTC.